This T cell receptor beta chain was captured by sequencing in a study of cytomegalovirus exposure and HLA in healthy donors. Germline CDR1 and CDR2: SGHDT and YYEEEE. This CDR3 comprises 14 residues. J lost 3 bases, V lost 5 bases, and 5 bases had no gene match. It was with 60 Vbeta and 13 Jbeta primers that the PCR ran. TCRdb keeps only in-frame clones here, not all; method: immunoSEQ multiplex PCR. The profile shows some 180,000 clones, 75% to 80% of them singletons. This TCR was recovered from a woman in her twenties or thirties in good health and CMV-seropositive. The rearrangement links TRBV5-6 to TRBJ1-5, with 7 bases matching TRBD1. The sequenced sample consisted of PBMCs. CDR3 in DNA: TGTGCCAGCAGTTTACAGGGGAACAATCAGCCCCAGCATTTT. This codes for CASSLQGNNQPQHF.